This T cell receptor (beta chain) was recorded in a study of STAT3 mutations in large granular lymphocyte leukemia. Study context: Among longitudinally sequenced T-LGLL patients, roughly half had canonical activating STAT3 mutations detected.

On this clone itself: The target antigen is unknown.

This CDR3 has 13 amino acids. Germline CDR1 SGDLS, CDR2 YYNGEE. The J segment lost 7 bases and the V segment lost 4 bases, leaving 4 bases of the junction unmatched. The data were produced by immunoSEQ multiplex PCR, yet TCRdb's version contains in-frame clones alone and is incomplete. The sample holds roughly 40,000 clones, roughly 77% seen once. Whole-study results and caveats: Some patients had dominant TCR clones larger than their STAT3 mutant burden. Persisting codominant clonotypes may have hidden a small pathogenic clone. Every T-cell large granular lymphocyte leukemia patient had at least one immunodominant TCR beta clonotype.

This receptor was identified in a human donor with T large granular lymphocyte leukemia. Some clones in this sample may be carry-over from other donors' samples. Sequencing used PBMCs. The genes are TRBV9 and TRBJ2-1; TRBD1 matches at 8 bases. CDR3 amino acids: CASSSRQGNEQFF. The CDR3 nucleotides read TGTGCCAGCAGCTCCCGACAGGGGAATGAGCAGTTCTTC.